The source of this TCR beta chain is a study of CD8 T cells in Susac syndrome (dated by TCRdb to the late 2010s). A note on the overall study: Repertoire sequencing was used to test whether CD8+ T cell activation and differentiation in Susac syndrome was antigen driven. The study compared CD8+ T cell repertoire clonality among over ten healthy donors, 14 Susac syndrome patients and 15 or so multiple sclerosis patients. Results and caveats for the whole study, not just this receptor: The number of individuals in the TCR sequencing and HLA analysis was recognized as being relatively small.

Peripheral blood CD8+ and CD4+ T cells from healthy donors, Susac syndrome patients and multiple sclerosis patients were profiled by high-throughput TCR beta sequencing. The healthy donors served as controls matched for age and sex. Bulk CD8+ and CD4+ T cells were purified by magnetic negative isolation, while CD8+ TEMRA cells were enriched using FACS. Blood was drawn into EDTA tubes, processed within 24 hours, and PBMCs were isolated by density gradient centrifugation. PBMCs intended for TCR sequencing were frozen in liquid nitrogen and were later thawed in a 37 degrees C water bath. A purity of at least 90% was achieved for sorted or isolated CD4+, CD8+ and CD8+ TEMRA cells. RNA was extracted using the RNeasy kit, and about 0.45 to 1 microgram was reverse transcribed with random hexamers. TCR beta CDR3 regions were amplified with the immunoSEQ multiplex PCR assay covering 54 Vbeta and 13 Jbeta segments. PCR amplification bias was corrected by using a synthetic template baseline for primer optimization and computational correction. The paper's data handling went like this. Reads were annotated to V, D and J genes per IMGT and analyzed with immunoSEQ Analyzer, keeping only productive sequences. To calculate clonality, Shannon entropy was normalized by log2 of the number of productive unique sequences and then subtracted from one. For each patient and control, public and private clones were evaluated within the 100 most prevalent clones. Clones were defined as Susac-specific when absent from the healthy and MS cohorts, from approximately 970 published viral clones and from other ImmuneACCESS disease sequences. The public reads were quality trimmed at Q25 with fastp and then assembled into clones with MiXCR by TCRdb, keeping productive beta chains. All rows with the same CDR3 protein become a single entry with the most common DNA and genes. These V and J calls derive from TCRdb rather than the authors' analysis. This sample comprises about 120,000 distinct CDR3 sequences, roughly 92% of them detected only once. The ten largest clones capture approximately 0.12% of the sample.

V has 11 bases trimmed and J has 1 base trimmed; junction bases matching no gene number 10. CDR1 MNHEY and CDR2 SVGEGT are derived from the germline V gene. From its cysteine to its phenylalanine, the CDR3 spans 14 amino acids. Of the read, only the CDR3 DNA is kept; its 42 bases are in frame from base 1. Regarding this clonotype: The antigen this receptor binds is unknown. The input lacks base qualities; no much larger clone sits a single base away.

The material sequenced was CD8+ T cells from PBMCs. The sequence was obtained from a human donor in good health. The chain couples TRBV6-2 or TRBV6-3 to TRBJ1-1; TRBD1 matches 7 bases in the middle. CDR3 protein: CACQTGTANTEAFF. The sequence in DNA is TGTGCCTGCCAAACCGGGACAGCGAACACTGAAGCTTTCTTT.